This paragraph reports one TCR beta chain. No antigen is known for it. No much larger clone is present one base from it, and per-base qualities are unavailable. The healthy control group was made up of a few dozen blood donors, and the Finnish Red Cross blood service supplied their buffy coats. All TCR-sequenced material derived from peripheral blood: patient blood samples and healthy donor buffy coats. Peripheral blood mononuclear cells were isolated by Ficoll-Hypaque gradient centrifugation. CD4+ cells were purified magnetically from the buffy coats of healthy controls. The Gentra Puregene Cell and Tissue kit was used for genomic DNA extraction, and quantification was performed on a Qubit 2.0 fluorometer. Unmatched junction bases come to 7, with V trimmed by 5 bases and J by 3 bases. The CDR3 has 16 amino acids, counting the end cysteine and phenylalanine. Just CDR3 DNA is preserved here, 48 bases in frame from base 1. Per the germline V gene, SGHRS is the CDR1 and YFSETQ is the CDR2.

The sample belongs to a study of STAT5B mutations in CD4+ large granular lymphocyte leukemia (dated by TCRdb to 2022 to 2024). Looking at the study overall: Among the healthy controls, the CDR3 'QG' motif was associated with a particular HLA allele. TCRbeta repertoires of CD4+ T-cell large granular lymphocyte leukemia patients were compared with those of healthy blood donors. Flow cytometry on FACSCanto II or FACSVerse showed that the purified fractions were more than 95% pure among lymphocytes.

The immunoSEQ assay at survey resolution was applied to genomic DNA for sequencing of TCRbeta rearrangements. Per the authors' processing: In the TCR sequencing data, the smallest productive clonotype frequency that could be detected was 2.59 x 10-5. Analyses included only productive TCRbeta rearrangements, meaning complete and in-frame sequences. Clonality for each sample was calculated as Simpson clonality in the immunoSEQ Analyzer version 3.0. Based on frequency, clones were grouped as very rare, small, medium, large (1-20%) or hyperexpanded (>20%). Generation probabilities were estimated with OLGA 1.2.3, V-gene circos plots were made with VDJtools, specificities were searched in VDJdb, and CDR3 motifs were identified with GLIPH. Here the immuneACCESS table is served through TCRdb, limited to in-frame sequences with V and J called. Missing clones are a known gap in these copies; in checked studies unresolved V genes cover under half, and the rest lacks a known reason. V and J calls and clone size are as listed in that table; D and trimming were resolved from the DNA. This sample holds more than 30,000 clones; 85% to 90% were observed only once. Together, the top ten hold 0.4% to 0.5% of the sample.

Study-wide findings and limitations: Enrichment of TRBV06-family usage was observed among the top patient clones (8/27) relative to healthy controls (2/35). The data were not HLA-matched, and the relatively small sample size could explain the higher clonality seen in CD4+ compared with CD8+ T-LGLL. The main leukemic clonotypes were found to be private to each patient, although approximately 25% of the main leukemic clonotypes were detected at low frequency in the non-leukemic repertoires of other patients. CD4-sorted patient repertoires appeared more clonal than healthy CD4+ repertoires, and this difference persisted after removing the putative leukemic clones.

The sequence joins TRBV5-1 to TRBJ2-5, with TRBD2 matching 13 junction bases. The receptor's source is a human donor in good health. Sequencing input: CD4+ T cells from blood buffy coats. This receptor carries the CDR3 CASSPGLAGIEETQYF. In nucleotides, the sequence is TGCGCCAGCAGTCCGGGACTAGCGGGAATCGAAGAGACCCAGTACTTC.